Sequencing of this T cell receptor (beta chain) was carried out in a study of T cell clonotyping in hematopoietic cell transplantation. Study-wide background: Recipient samples before transplant were obtained post-cytoreduction.

Overall study results and limits: Broader posttransplant TCR repertoire diversity was predicted by graft donor and pretransplant recipient Inverse Simpson Index values.

Of note for this clone: Its target is unknown.

Time point indicated: recipient sample about 28 days before transplant, after cytoreduction. Method: immunoSEQ multiplex PCR; TCRdb's copy keeps in-frame clones and lacks some. The repertoire consists of approximately 41,000 clones, with 85% occurring once and the leading ten covering approximately 2.8%. CDR3 length equals 16 residues. With 6 bases clipped from V and 5 bases from J, the junction kept 8 bases outside the gene matches. Germline assignment: CDR1 SGHAT and CDR2 FQNNGV. The sequence was obtained from a man aged 55-75 years with acute myeloid leukemia. Some clones in this sample may be carry-over from other donors' samples. The chain links TRBV11-2 to TRBJ2-2, with 11 bases fitting TRBD2. This sample comprised peripheral blood mononuclear cells, obtained before stem cell transplant. CDR3 loop: CASRPTSGGRTGELFF. As DNA, the CDR3 is TGTGCCAGCAGGCCCACTAGCGGGGGACGGACCGGGGAGCTGTTTTTT.